This T cell receptor (beta chain) emerged from a study of T cell responses to AZD1222 COVID-19 vaccine. Study-level findings and limits: Dominant at 160-218 and 743-854, vaccine-associated CD4 TCRs also spanned spike. It was only six AZD1222 recipients who were seropositive at baseline.

Assay used: immunoSEQ multiplex PCR; TCRdb lists only in-frame clones, some missing. The sample yields around 100,000 clones, more than 85% seen once. Germline loops: CDR1 KGHDR, CDR2 SFDVKD. With V trimmed by 0 bases and J by 2 bases, 8 bases remained unmatched. This CDR3 spans 17 amino acids. Notes on this clone: Its specificity is unknown.

The origin of this receptor is an adult in good health. The genes are TRBV24-1 and TRBJ2-5, with 7 bases identical to TRBD1. The sequences come from peripheral blood, collected on day 0 of AZD1222 vaccination. Here the CDR3 reads CATSDLRGTEAQETQYF. CDR3 in DNA: TGTGCCACCAGTGATTTGCGAGGGACAGAAGCACAAGAGACCCAGTACTTC.